The sequence of this TCR beta chain was determined in a study of cytomegalovirus exposure and HLA in healthy donors. General study findings and limits: CMV antigen specificity was confirmed in vitro for three CMV-associated chains.

Clones were read by immunoSEQ multiplex PCR, and TCRdb kept only the in-frame ones, dropping some. Of 100,000 to 150,000 clones in the sample, approximately 91% were seen once. This CDR3 region has 19 residues. The germline V and J ends were trimmed by 5 bases and 2 bases, with 26 bases remaining between them. Germline V gene data show CDR1 as MNHEY and CDR2 as SMNVEV (reference sequence). This clone was counted a single time. Its antigen is not known. V and J are TRBV27 and TRBJ2-3, with D uncertain. The clonotype comes from a man aged 30 to 39 in good health and CMV-seronegative. Specimen: PBMCs. CDR3 in amino acids: CASSTRFYESPSTTDTQYF. CDR3 nucleotide sequence: TGTGCCAGCAGTACTCGGTTCTATGAGAGTCCTTCTACCACAGATACGCAGTATTTT.